Listed here are 6 T cell receptor beta chains from one sample, sequenced in a study of T cell changes during pregnancy in multiple sclerosis. Assay used: immunoSEQ multiplex PCR; TCRdb lists only in-frame clones, some missing. The data show approximately 53,000 clones, with roughly 91% seen just once and roughly 0.6% held by the top ten. Here the sequenced sample was CD4+ T cells from peripheral blood mononuclear cells, taken after pregnancy. These receptors were taken from a female donor in good health, enrolled as a control in a pregnancy study.

The chain has TRBV5-1 and TRBJ1-2; 11 bases agree with TRBD1. This CDR3 contains 14 residues. CDR1 and CDR2 from the germline V gene are SGHRS and YFSETQ. Trimming at V came to 4 bases and at J to 8 bases, leaving 7 bases not matched to a gene. The CDR3 sequence is CASSAGQGASGYTF. The CDR3 coding sequence is TGCGCCAGCAGCGCTGGACAGGGGGCGAGCGGCTACACCTTC.

Only one count was recorded for this clone. The chain is built from TRBV5-8 and TRBJ2-7, with 9 nucleotides matching TRBD2. Germline V lookup: CDR1 SGHTS, CDR2 YDEGEE. J lost 5 bases, V lost 6 bases, and 15 bases had no gene match. The CDR3 has 16 amino acids. This chain's CDR3 is CASTYFSGSPLNEQYF. The CDR3 DNA reads TGTGCCAGCACCTATTTTAGCGGGAGCCCCCTGAACGAGCAGTACTTC.

In this sample, this clone turned up a few times. The gene calls are TRBV29-1 and TRBJ1-1; D ambiguous. The CDR3 is made up of 13 amino acids. The germline V and J ends were trimmed by 7 bases and 0 bases, with 12 bases remaining between them. Germline assignment: CDR1 SQVTM and CDR2 ANQGSEA. CDR3 sequence: CSAQLAMNTEAFF. In DNA, the CDR3 is TGCAGCGCCCAGTTGGCCATGAACACTGAAGCTTTCTTT.

The rearrangement uses TRBV4-1 and TRBJ1-1, with TRBD1 matching 8 bases. J gave up 12 bases and V 1 base, and 13 bases lay outside the gene matches. CDR3 length equals 15 residues. The V gene's germline CDR1 is MGHRA and CDR2 YSYEKL. The CDR3 spells CASSQGQGAGVESFF. In DNA form, the CDR3 reads TGCGCCAGCAGCCAAGGCCAGGGGGCAGGCGTAGAGTCTTTCTTT.

The V gene is TRBV5-4, the J gene TRBJ1-4; TRBD1 might be the D (5 bases). The CDR3 is 15 amino acids. V lost 4 bases to trimming and J lost 4 bases, with 14 bases between them. Per germline, CDR1 SGHNT and CDR2 YYREEE (reference sequence). CDR3 sequence reads: CASSPGGGVNEKLFF. The CDR3 DNA is TGTGCCAGCAGCCCCGGTGGGGGGGTTAATGAAAAACTGTTTTTT.

The chain is built from TRBV4-2 and TRBJ1-3, with D hard to call. V was pared by 1 base and J by 8 bases, with 6 bases between. The CDR3 consists of 12 residues. Germline CDR1 LGHNA, CDR2 YNFKEQ. CDR3 residues: CASSQGGDTIYF. The CDR3 bases are TGTGCCAGCAGCCAAGGGGGAGACACCATATATTTT.